The sequence of this T cell receptor beta chain was determined in a study of cytomegalovirus exposure and HLA in healthy donors (dated by TCRdb to 2015 to 2018). About the investigation overall: An earlier analysis of more than 550 of the donors reported about 280 Gb of sequence data and 117 million unique TCR beta sequences obtained from approximately 180 million T cells. An early release that covered roughly 600 HLA-typed donors contained about 300 gigabases of sequencing data and tens of millions of unique TCR sequences. Among the approximately 400 genotyped donors, roughly 80% belonged to the genetic ancestry cluster associated with self-reported Caucasian donors. The aim of the study was to test whether cataloging public T cell receptors could identify signatures of past pathogen exposure. The study used immunosequencing to profile the T cell repertoires of several hundred subjects and linked those repertoires to cytomegalovirus serostatus. Besides the first cohort of roughly 660 subjects, a separate validation cohort made up of 120 or so different subjects was used. To predict cytomegalovirus infection status, the study brought together high-throughput TCR immunosequencing, statistical association of individual TCRs with disease status, and machine learning. A later analysis re-analyzed previously published TCR beta repertoires from 550 to 700 donors and added high-resolution HLA genotyping to study TCR occurrence patterns. Rather than using new phenotypic data, the later analysis identified candidate immune exposures from TCR beta sequences and from how often those sequences occurred across donors. To decide whether each TCR beta V gene segment behaved as functional or pseudogenic, an earlier analysis of nearly 600 of the donors relied on high-throughput TCR beta sequencing. Alongside the repertoire data, information on donor age, sex, ethnicity and CMV serostatus was compiled. In a later genetic analysis, genome-wide SNP genotypes for about 65% of the 666 donors were used, and that subset was treated as a discovery cohort. All discovery cohort repertoires had been generated using a single sequencing platform. HLA typing covered class I and class II loci at four-digit resolution. Typing coverage differed by locus: A, B, C, DRB1 and DQB1 were typed in about 629-640 donors, DQA1 in roughly 500, DPA1 in some 600, and DPB1 in 472. Five DR-DQ haplotypes were treated as single units for association and clustering because of strong linkage in the cohort. Among 398 genotyped donors of the cohort, an average of about 220,000 unique TCR beta nucleotide sequences was sequenced per donor, of which about 19% were non-productive. General conclusions and limits of the study: Immune exposure information for the cohort was limited to CMV serostatus. Because counts were too low, around 17 rarely observed V segments, including chromosome 9 orphons, were left out of the earlier analysis of about 620 of the donors. In the study, around 160 TCR beta chains were listed as associated with cytomegalovirus. The cohort was sequenced for TCR beta chains only, and without alpha or paired-chain data the features that could be detected were limited. Some IMGT-functional V segments, including TRBV6-2 and TRBV6-3, could not be told apart with the 87-base-pair reads, so those segments were excluded. Broadly in line with IMGT annotations, most TCR beta V segments showed up in productive rearrangements about 90% or about 30% of the time in an earlier analysis of roughly 590 of the donors. V-gene and J-gene trimming of TCR beta chains was associated with a missense DCLRE1C variant in a later genetic analysis, and the association was replicated in an independent cohort. A later analysis reported that several top co-occurrence clusters appeared linked to parvovirus B19, influenza, CMV and Epstein-Barr virus. While some public TCRs were present in many individuals, most TCR sequences turned up only very rarely across donors. The authors suggested that the approach could potentially be generalized to other disease states and immunological phenotypes. A cluster of highly shared sequence variants was judged likely to be a technical artifact of the sequencing pipeline. A few of the identified cytomegalovirus-associated TCR beta chains were confirmed in vitro to be specific for cytomegalovirus antigens. HLA typing was unavailable for some donors at each locus, so association tests used only the typed subset. In both the original and validation cohorts, the classifier was reported to diagnose cytomegalovirus status with high specificity and sensitivity. Correlated functional status among segregating V segments might be attributable to linkage disequilibrium, but an unknown experimental factor could not be ruled out. When HLA alleles, especially DR and DQ, strongly co-occurred, TCR associations were difficult to assign to individual alleles. Compared with equally common non-associated chains, HLA-associated TCR beta chains in a later analysis were more clonally expanded and had lower generation probabilities. At a false discovery rate of 0.05, a later analysis linked 16,000 or so TCR beta sequences to specific HLA alleles. In a later analysis, the rate of TCR association differed among HLA loci, with DRB1 alleles having the most associated TCRs and HLA-C alleles having the fewest. Most CMV-associated TCR beta chains appeared to be HLA-restricted in a later analysis, and the HLA associations seemed to be driven largely by CMV exposure. A further reported finding was that TCR beta sequences accurately predicted the HLA-A and HLA-B alleles for most subjects in the first cohort. The presence/absence analyses assumed that sequencing depth was roughly uniform across donors, and that assumption may not be true. A later genetic analysis reported fewer N-insertions in productive TCRs among donors in an Asian-associated ancestry cluster than the approximately 700-donor mean.

The library was made by the immunoSEQ multiplex PCR assay. For the multiplex PCR, a mixture combining 60 forward primers for TCR Vbeta segments and 13 reverse primers for TCR Jbeta segments was used. A multiplex PCR assay on genomic DNA amplified the CDR3 region of rearranged TCR beta genes. On the Illumina HiSeq System, the amplified TCR beta libraries were sequenced as 87-base-pair reads. The published analysis was carried out like this. Across the 670 or so repertoires, a later analysis counted some 81 million unique TCR beta chains, some 11 million of which were shared by at least two donors. Raw reads were error-corrected and collapsed into unique sequences by a nearest-neighbor algorithm in which closely related sequences were merged to remove PCR and sequencing errors. V, D and J gene segments were assigned by aligning CDR3 sequences to IMGT reference sequences. For a sequence to be retained, a match of at least six nucleotides was required to both a V gene segment and a J gene segment. A rearrangement was called productive if the CDR3 had no stop codons and remained in frame with V and J, and every other rearrangement was called non-productive. CDR3 was defined by IMGT convention, running from the second conserved V-encoded cysteine to the conserved J-encoded phenylalanine. Sequences without an unambiguous match to a single V gene segment were excluded from the earlier analysis of about 600 of the donors. In an earlier analysis of approximately 610 of the donors, V segments were called functional above 56.7% productive rearrangements and were called segregating when the between-donor standard deviation exceeded 5%. A statistical classification framework was built for diagnosing cytomegalovirus status from the catalog of TCR beta chain sequences. V and J gene assignment, in a later analysis, came from comparing TCR nucleotide sequences with IMGT/GENE-DB human TR gene sequences. In a later analysis, CDR3 sequences and most-parsimonious VDJ recombination scenarios were assigned using the TCRdist pipeline. A later analysis defined each TCR beta chain by its CDR3 amino acid sequence plus V-gene family, and excluded reads lacking a unique V-gene family. A later analysis removed over 500 highly shared, low-generation-probability nucleotide sequences to deal with suspected cross-contamination and a sequencing artifact. For each public chain, a later analysis derived a clonal expansion index from normalized ranks of inferred template counts within each repertoire. In a later analysis, generation probabilities were computed using a VDJ recombination model fitted to out-of-frame rearrangements, and the results were checked against IGoR. In a later analysis, TCR-TCR, TCR-HLA and TCR-CMV co-occurrence was scored with hypergeometric tests, and a repertoire-size bias correction was applied to TCR pairs. To estimate false discovery rates, a later analysis permuted the HLA or CMV assignments 20 times. In a later analysis, co-occurring TCRs were grouped using DBSCAN, with TCRdist sequence similarity added in when clustering inside HLA-allele-positive subsets. For co-occurrence clustering, repertoires with fewer than 30,000 or more than 120,000 public chains were excluded, along with four to six repertoires with anomalous nucleotide sharing. TCRdb provides this immuneACCESS table in a form limited to in-frame rearrangements. Some clones are lacking; in checked studies, under half of them reflect an unresolved V gene, and why the rest are absent is not known. V and J calls and clone size are copied from that table; D and trimming were computed from the DNA. In all, the sample holds 150,000 or so clones, and nearly 80% of those were seen once. The top ten clones comprise 6.3% of the sample.

About this clone itself: This receptor's antigen is unknown. No per-base quality is available; no much larger clone lies one base away.

The CDR3 numbers 14 residues from cysteine through phenylalanine. The only DNA kept is the CDR3, 42 bases in frame from the first base. V drops 5 bases and J drops 1 base, leaving 12 bases in between. The germline V gene encodes CDR1 MNHEY and CDR2 SMNVEV (reference sequence). The cohort was made up of 666 healthy bone marrow donors. All cohort members were sampled while nominally healthy, although unrecorded immune exposures were likely present. The donor was CMV seropositive and belonged to the group of 250 to 300 seropositive cohort members. A peripheral blood sample was collected from each donor, and TCR beta sequencing was performed on peripheral blood mononuclear cells. Genomic DNA extraction from the blood cell samples was performed with the Qiagen DNeasy Blood Extraction Kit.

The material sequenced was PBMCs. The source is a man aged 40-49 years in good health and CMV-seropositive. The chain was built from TRBV27 and TRBJ2-7; D gene: possibly TRBD1, on 5 matching bases. The nucleotide sequence reads TGTGCCAGCAGTCCAATGACAGAATCCTACGAGCAGTACTTC. The resulting protein is CASSPMTESYEQYF.